Reported below is one T cell receptor beta chain. Antigen unknown. Data came from immunoSEQ multiplex PCR; TCRdb stores just in-frame clones and leaves some out. The sample lists about 86,000 clones; under 95% were seen once. The data were obtained in a study of OX40 agonist ivuxolimab in advanced cancers. For the study at large: Patients in the trial were receiving intravenous ivuxolimab every 2 weeks, at doses of 0.01 to 10 mg/kg.

Study outcomes and limitations: At doses 0.1 to 3.0 mg/kg, CD4+ and CD8+ clones expanded. Low normalized T-cell clonal expansion also characterized some of the nonresponders.

V was trimmed by 4 bases and J by 4 bases, leaving 15 bases between them. The CDR3 has 15 residues. Germline loops: CDR1 SGHTS, CDR2 YDEGEE. The sequencing here drew on CD4+ or CD8+ T cells sorted from blood, taken in a trial of the OX40 agonist ivuxolimab. J is TRBJ1-3 and V is TRBV5-8; D possibly corresponds to TRBD1 (5 bases). This clonotype was sampled from an adult with an advanced solid tumor such as melanoma, head and neck, liver or kidney cancer. CDR3 nucleotides: TGTGCCAGCAGCACGGGCCAGGGTTACGGAAACACCATATATTTT. Encoded protein: CASSTGQGYGNTIYF.